The present entry profiles one T cell receptor (beta chain) with its context. Original handling: Reference gene primer amplification in the assay estimated nucleated cell counts. Assay used: immunoSEQ multiplex PCR; TCRdb lists only in-frame clones, some missing. The V and J calls and clone size come from that table; D and trimming were worked out from the DNA. The sample holds approximately 250,000 clones, 85% to 90% seen once. Germline assignment: CDR1 SNHLY and CDR2 FYNNEI. Trimming stripped 1 base from V and 0 bases from J, with 8 bases between. The CDR3 contains 15 residues. The data originate from a study of blood T cell repertoires in COVID-19.

The specimen sequenced was PBMCs or T cells enriched from blood (not recorded which). The chain couples TRBV2 to TRBJ2-3, with D perhaps TRBD1 (5 bases). This receptor was taken from a woman aged 25 to 45 with acute COVID-19. CDR3 sequence reads: CASSEEGLSTDTQYF. The CDR3 DNA sequence: TGTGCCAGCAGTGAAGAGGGGCTGAGCACAGATACGCAGTATTTT.